The clone carrying this T cell receptor beta chain was counted many times. What it binds is unknown. The data are from a study of early T cells in non-severe SARS-CoV-2 infection. Study-level results: Lookups in VDJdb leaned toward anti-spike CD8 responses and missed private and CD4 specificities.

V was clipped by 3 bases and J by 5 bases, with 11 bases between them. The CDR3 is 13 residues long. Germline V gene data show CDR1 as SGHDT and CDR2 as YYEEEE. TCRdb reprocessed the 5' RACE reads with MiXCR, giving one entry per CDR3 protein. The sample lists some 30,000 distinct CDR3 sequences, approximately 6% occurring once. Sequenced input: whole blood. The source is an adult who was a healthcare worker with PCR-confirmed SARS-CoV-2 infection or an uninfected control (not recorded which). V usage is TRBV5-6 and J usage is TRBJ2-5; TRBD2 might be the D (6 bases). The CDR3 region is CASSWEAGETQYF. The CDR3 nucleotides are TGTGCCAGCAGCTGGGAAGCGGGCGAGACCCAGTACTTC.